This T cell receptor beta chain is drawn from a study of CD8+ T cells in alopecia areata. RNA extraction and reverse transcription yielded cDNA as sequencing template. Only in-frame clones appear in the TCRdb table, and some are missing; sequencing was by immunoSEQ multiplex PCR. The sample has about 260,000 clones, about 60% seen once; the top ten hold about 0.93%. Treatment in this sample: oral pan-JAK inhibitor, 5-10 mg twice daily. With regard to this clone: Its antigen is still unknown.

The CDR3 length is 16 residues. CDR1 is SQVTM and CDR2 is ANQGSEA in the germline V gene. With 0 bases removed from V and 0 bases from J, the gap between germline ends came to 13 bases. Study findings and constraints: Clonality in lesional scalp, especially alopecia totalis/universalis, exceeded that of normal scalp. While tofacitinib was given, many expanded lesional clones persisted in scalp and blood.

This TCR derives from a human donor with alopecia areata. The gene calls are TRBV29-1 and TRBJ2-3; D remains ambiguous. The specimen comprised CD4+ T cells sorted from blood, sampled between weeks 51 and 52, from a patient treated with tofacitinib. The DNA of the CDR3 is TGCAGCGTTGAAGAACAGAAAGGCTCTAGCACAGATACGCAGTATTTT. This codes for CSVEEQKGSSTDTQYF.